The 4 T cell receptor beta chains listed next were all sequenced from one sample in a study of CD8 T cells in Susac syndrome. RNA was extracted with the RNeasy kit, and a quantity of about 0.45 to 1 ug was reverse transcribed using random hexamers. TCRdb fed the immunoSEQ multiplex PCR reads into MiXCR, producing one record per CDR3 protein. The repertoire includes over 130,000 distinct CDR3 sequences, about 95% of them detected once, and around 0.12% sits in the top ten. The sequenced sample was CD4+ T cells from PBMCs. These TCRs come from a human donor with multiple sclerosis.

V and J are TRBV29-1 and TRBJ2-2; D gene unclear. V was trimmed by 7 bases and J by 3 bases, leaving 12 bases between them. Germline CDR1 reads SQVTM; CDR2 reads ANQGSEA. The length of the CDR3 is 13 residues. CDR3 DNA sequence: TGCAGCGCTAGGACCCGGGACACCGGGGAGCTGTTTTTT. Translating it yields CSARTRDTGELFF.

The gene calls are TRBV12-3 or TRBV12-4 and TRBJ2-7, with D possibly being TRBD1 (5 bases). The CDR3 is 14 residues long. V was shortened by 4 bases and J by 7 bases, with 17 bases between the two germline ends. DNA for the CDR3: TGTGCCAGCAGTTCCCTGCGACAGTCTACGGAGCAGTACTTC. Translated: CASSSLRQSTEQYF.

The chain links TRBV30 to TRBJ2-1; tentatively, D is TRBD2 (6 bases). Trimming removed 1 base from V and 9 bases from J, with 16 bases in between. This CDR3 is built from 14 residues. The germline V gene has CDR1 GTSNPN and CDR2 SVGIG (reference sequence). CDR3 sequence (DNA): TGTGCCTGGAGTGCAACGACGGGAGCCAGTGAGCAGTTCTTC. Amino acids: CAWSATTGASEQFF.

The rearrangement links TRBV9 to TRBJ1-2, with D possibly being TRBD1 (6 bases). The CDR3 runs to 13 residues. The ends were cut back, 3 bases at V and 3 bases at J, with 9 bases in the middle. Germline CDR1 reads SGDLS; CDR2 reads YYNGEE. The CDR3 is CASSADSYYGYTF. CDR3 in DNA: TGTGCCAGCAGCGCGGACAGCTACTATGGCTACACCTTC.